This T cell receptor beta chain came from a study of monozygotic twins with inflammatory bowel disease (dated 2019 in TCRdb). Study-wide context: A total of roughly 28 monozygotic twin pairs were included in the full study, comprising nine German pairs (four IBD-concordant, five IBD-discordant) and 19 IBD-discordant Danish pairs. Disease-associated traits were sought mainly through comparisons between IBD patients and their genetically identical healthy co-twins within discordant pairs. Each individual had, on average, about 151 000 unique TCRalpha sequences and 181 000 unique TCRbeta sequences available for analysis.

From each donor, an approximately 2.5 ml peripheral blood sample was collected into PAXgene tubes and kept at -80 degrees C. Without T cell sorting, total RNA was isolated from whole blood using the PAXgene blood miRNA kit on an automated QIAcube. Peripheral blood from monozygotic twin pairs concordant or discordant for inflammatory bowel disease was subjected to deep TCRalpha and TCRbeta repertoire profiling with unique molecular barcoding. Smoking habits were recorded for all twin pairs, and individuals were classified as current, former or never smokers. The paper as a whole reports these results and caveats: Different T cell subtypes could not be distinguished in the analysis. No single strong signal or clonotype linked to IBD turned up in the results, so the idea that one exists was not supported. No difference in repertoire similarity was observed between concordant and discordant twins, possibly owing to limited statistical power. IBD patients had lower TCRbeta repertoire diversity, measured by the inverse Simpson index, than their healthy co-twins. Compared with healthy twins, IBD patients shared fewer clonotypes with other individuals, and the difference was most pronounced in patients with signs of disease activity. Background noise and inter-individual variability may have been introduced into the repertoires by the differing immunosuppressive treatments among patients.

The library came from 5' RACE. The input for every TCR library was roughly 3,200 ng of total RNA. For each sample, cDNA was synthesized in eight separate reactions using SMARTScribe reverse transcriptase. During cDNA synthesis, template switching was used to introduce unique molecular identifiers that contained a 6-nucleotide sample barcode. TCRalpha and TCRbeta cDNA was amplified in two nested PCRs of approximately 17 and 9 cycles, and bead purification was carried out after each PCR. Before amplification, the cDNA was treated with uracil DNA-glycosylase and purified using the QIAquick PCR purification kit. The second PCR added Illumina TruSeq-compatible adapters along with sample-specific barcodes. Library quality and concentration were checked on TapeStation and Qubit, and libraries were pooled at 5 to 6.5 ng each. Pooled libraries were sequenced on an Illumina HiSeq2500 single-index Rapid Run with 2 x 100 bp reads and custom sequencing primers. The study's own analysis went as follows. MiGEC version 1.2.6 was used for UMI-based consensus assembly, which corrected PCR and sequencing errors. MiXCR version 2.1.1 was used for V(D)J alignment, clonotype assembly and CDR3 extraction. Normalisation of gene usage, clonotype sharing and MAIT/NKT TCR abundance was achieved by analysing the top 1000, 10 000 and 20 000 clonotypes per sample. Diversity was computed as the inverse Simpson index with the vegan R package after downsampling to 27 000 UMIs. Statistical testing used paired Mann-Whitney U tests on the discordant twin pairs and applied Benjamini-Hochberg correction for multiple testing. TCRdb reprocessed the reads, so every CDR3 protein sequence counts as one entry and DNA is not shown. TCRdb, not the original authors, processed these V and J calls. This sample's table contains approximately 160,000 distinct CDR3 sequences. The ten largest clones add up to less than 8% of the sample.

To note about this clonotype: Its binding antigen is unknown.

The receptor comes from a human donor with ulcerative colitis or Crohn's disease, or a healthy co-twin of an affected twin (not recorded which). Sequencing was performed on blood.

CDR3 protein: CSASPPRTNTEAFF. The chain was built from TRBV20-1 and TRBJ1-1; without DNA, the TCRdb call of TRBD1 cannot be checked. The CDR3 numbers 14 residues from cysteine through phenylalanine. DNA is not on record. Looking up the germline V gene (reference sequence) yields CDR1 DFQATT and CDR2 SNEGSKA.